Below are 16 T cell receptor beta chains sequenced from a single sample in a study of patients and donors after allogeneic stem cell transplantation. TCRdb recomputed calls from the RT-PCR reads with MiXCR, one row per CDR3 protein. Here the sample spans about 410,000 distinct CDR3 sequences, 16% being singletons. Specimen: blood, either unsorted or a sorted T cell fraction (not recorded which). These receptor sequences come from a human donor who was either an allogeneic HSCT recipient or a stem cell or donor lymphocyte infusion donor (not recorded which). It is not recorded whose cells these are; they may come from a transplant donor.

This chain joins TRBV3-1 and TRBJ2-5, with 12 bases fitting TRBD2. V was clipped by 5 bases and J by 1 base; unmatched bases: 2. Germline loops: CDR1 LGHDT, CDR2 YNNKEL (reference sequence). The CDR3 runs 15 residues. The CDR3 nucleotides read TGTGCCAGCAGCACACTAGCGGGAGGCCAAGAGACCCAGTACTTC. Translation: CASSTLAGGQETQYF.

This clonotype was observed a few times. This chain connects TRBV29-1 to TRBJ2-1; D uncertain. Per the germline V gene, CDR1 is SQVTM and CDR2 is ANQGSEA. The V gene lost 2 bases and the J gene lost 5 bases, with 7 bases spanning the gap. CDR3 length: 12 amino acids. This CDR3 is CSVEISHNEQFF. The CDR3 DNA sequence: TGCAGCGTTGAAATTTCTCACAATGAGCAGTTCTTC.

The sample holds a few counts of this clonotype. This chain connects TRBV25-1 to TRBJ2-5; D not certain. The CDR3 covers 11 residues. The germline gives CDR1 MGHDK, CDR2 SYGVNS. The V end lost 6 bases, the J end lost 3 bases, and 5 bases lay between the germline ends. The CDR3: CASRSKETQYF. In DNA, the CDR3 is TGTGCCAGCAGGTCTAAAGAGACCCAGTACTTC.

This clonotype was detected only a few times. The CDR3 DNA reads TGTGCCACCAGTGATAGCCCAGCGGGCGGTACGAACACCGGGGAGCTGTTTTTT. Amino acids: CATSDSPAGGTNTGELFF. V gene TRBV24-1 combines with J gene TRBJ2-2; D perhaps matches TRBD2 (6 bases). CDR3 length equals 18 residues. From germline, CDR1 is KGHDR and CDR2 SFDVKD. The V gene lost 3 bases and the J gene lost 0 bases, with 16 bases spanning the gap.

The chain carries TRBV6-1 and TRBJ2-3; 9 bases fit TRBD2. Germline lookup yields CDR1 MNHNS and CDR2 SASEGT. V shed 5 bases, J shed 7 bases, and the junction held 16 bases outside the gene matches. The CDR3 consists of 17 residues. DNA for the CDR3: TGTGCCAGCAGTCCCCCTGGTGGCGGGGGGGCCAAACATACGCAGTATTTT. As protein: CASSPPGGGGAKHTQYF.

This chain links TRBV6-1 with TRBJ2-7; 11 bases line up with TRBD2. Trimming at V came to 6 bases and at J to 2 bases, leaving 12 bases not matched to a gene. There are 17 residues in the CDR3. Germline V gene sequence: CDR1 MNHNS, CDR2 SASEGT. This chain's CDR3 is CASRPSGGQLGTYEQYF. CDR3 coding DNA: TGTGCCAGCAGGCCTAGCGGGGGGCAATTAGGGACCTACGAGCAGTACTTC.

This clonotype was observed a few times. The chain employs TRBV4-3 and TRBJ1-1; 12 bases line up with TRBD1. Trimming removed 3 bases from V and 3 bases from J; junction bases left unmatched: 11. The CDR3 sequence is 18 residues long. The V gene's germline CDR1 is LGHNA and CDR2 YSLEER. The DNA for the CDR3 is TGCGCCAGCAGCCAGTTTCCGGGACAGGGGGCCTGGGACACTGAAGCTTTCTTT. Encoded protein: CASSQFPGQGAWDTEAFF.

This clonotype has only a few counts. The chain links TRBV12-5 to TRBJ2-5; possible D gene TRBD1, 6 bases. V was trimmed by 3 bases and J by 1 base, leaving 9 bases between them. From germline, CDR1 is LGHNT and CDR2 FRNRAP. There are 14 residues in the CDR3. CDR3 nucleotide sequence: TGTGCTAGTGGTTTTGGACAGCTCCAAGAGACCCAGTACTTC. This sequence encodes CASGFGQLQETQYF.

V and J are TRBV5-1 and TRBJ2-3; 10 nucleotides align to TRBD1. V dropped 2 bases and J dropped 4; count of bases not matched to a gene: 4. The CDR3 is made up of 15 amino acids. Looked up from germline, CDR1 is SGHRS and CDR2 is YFSETQ. The CDR3 sequence: CASSFWDRGADTQYF. DNA for the CDR3: TGCGCCAGCAGCTTCTGGGACAGGGGCGCAGATACGCAGTATTTT.

The J gene is TRBJ2-1, the V gene TRBV7-3; 10 nucleotides line up with TRBD2. This CDR3 has 17 amino acids. Losses at the gene ends were 5 bases for V and 3 bases for J; bases not matched to a gene: 10. From germline, CDR1 is SGHTA and CDR2 FQGTGA. The CDR3 reads CASSHNPGLAYYNEQFF. The CDR3 DNA reads as TGTGCCAGCAGCCATAACCCGGGACTAGCGTACTACAATGAGCAGTTCTTC.

CDR3 in DNA: TGTGCCAGCAGCCGACGACTAGCGGGGCAGAACGAGCAGTACTTC. Residues: CASSRRLAGQNEQYF. This chain links TRBV3-1 with TRBJ2-7; 11 nucleotides align to TRBD2. Trimming removed 4 bases from V and 5 bases from J; junction bases left unmatched: 7. The CDR3 is made up of 15 amino acids. Germline assignment: CDR1 LGHDT and CDR2 YNNKEL (reference sequence).

With regard to this clonotype: The junction departs from the called germline gene at one end, perhaps through a read error. The chain recombines TRBV3-1 with TRBJ1-2; 9 nucleotides agree with TRBD1. The CDR3 spans 14 residues. The germline CDR1 and CDR2 sequences are LGHDT and YNNKEL (reference sequence). The CDR3 bases are TGTACCAGCAGCCAATCACAGGGGGCTGGCGGCTACACCTTC. Protein sequence: CTSSQSQGAGGYTF.

V gene TRBV3-1 combines with J gene TRBJ1-1, with 11 positions matching TRBD1. The trim removed 5 bases at V and 0 bases at J, leaving 8 bases unmatched. The length of the CDR3 is 17 residues. Germline V gene sequence: CDR1 LGHDT, CDR2 YNNKEL (reference sequence). The CDR3 loop is CASSSLDRGLMNTEAFF. The DNA for the CDR3 is TGTGCCAGCAGCAGTTTGGACAGGGGGCTCATGAACACTGAAGCTTTCTTT.

CDR3 coding DNA: TGTGCCAGCAGCTTGGATTCAAGTGAAAAACTGTTTTTT. As protein: CASSLDSSEKLFF. The rearrangement joins TRBV5-8 to TRBJ1-4; no firm D call. CDR1 and CDR2 from the germline V gene are SGHTS and YDEGEE. Deletions cut 0 bases from V and 7 bases from J, with 7 bases between. CDR3 length: 13 residues. Combining the CDR3 with reference TRBV5-8 and TRBJ1-4 gives the whole variable domain EAGVTQSPTHLIKTRGQQATLRCSPISGHTSVYWYQQALGLGLQFLLWYDEGEERNRGNFPPRFSGRQFPNYSSELNVNALELEDSALYLCASSLDSSEKLFFGSGTQLSVL.

This clonotype was observed at least ten times. This chain links TRBV12-3 or TRBV12-4 with TRBJ2-3, with TRBD1 matching 11 bases. V gave up 3 bases and J gave up 4 bases; unmatched junction bases: 3. The CDR3 totals 15 residues. The CDR3 nucleotides are TGTGCCAGCAGTTTGGACAGGGGGCGAGCAGATACGCAGTATTTT. Residues: CASSLDRGRADTQYF.

The chain employs TRBV3-1 and TRBJ1-5; possible D gene TRBD1, 5 bases. Germline lookup yields CDR1 LGHDT and CDR2 YNNKEL (reference sequence). Trimming pared 5 bases from V and 6 bases from J, leaving 17 bases between. The CDR3 contains 15 residues. This CDR3 reads CASSFNLRVAQPQHF. CDR3 DNA sequence: TGTGCCAGCAGCTTTAACCTCAGGGTGGCTCAGCCCCAGCATTTT.